Listed here are 5 T cell receptor beta chains from one sample, sequenced in a study of T cell changes during pregnancy in multiple sclerosis. Produced via immunoSEQ multiplex PCR; TCRdb's table is partial and in-frame only. The table lists 77,000 or so clones, 80% to 95% of them singletons. The sequencing here drew on peripheral blood, taken in the second trimester of pregnancy. The receptors come from a female donor in good health, enrolled as a control in a pregnancy study.

A single count supports this clone. This chain joins TRBV27 and TRBJ1-1; D possibly corresponds to TRBD1 (6 bases). CDR1 MNHEY and CDR2 SMNVEV come from the germline V gene (reference sequence). CDR3 length equals 13 residues. Deletions cut 2 bases from V and 3 bases from J, with 7 bases between. The CDR3 nucleotides read TGTGCCAGCAGTTTAAGGGGGTACACTGAAGCTTTCTTT. It specifies CASSLRGYTEAFF.

This rearrangement joins TRBV7-2 to TRBJ1-1, with D possibly being TRBD1 (6 bases). The CDR3 runs 15 residues. V dropped 5 bases and J dropped 1 base, with 14 bases sitting between them. The germline CDR1 and CDR2 sequences are SGHTA and FQGNSA. CDR3 DNA sequence: TGTGCCAGCAGCACATCAGGGGCGGGGAACACTGAAGCTTTCTTT. This gives the protein CASSTSGAGNTEAFF.

This chain uses TRBV10-3 with TRBJ1-4, with 7 positions matching TRBD1. This CDR3 is built from 16 residues. The V gene end was trimmed by 3 bases and the J gene end by 2 bases; junction bases not matched to a gene: 6. Germline loops: CDR1 ENHRY, CDR2 SYGVKD. CDR3: CAISDPDRATNEKLFF. The CDR3 DNA follows: TGTGCCATCAGTGATCCCGACAGGGCGACTAATGAAAAACTGTTTTTT.

The rearrangement joins TRBV5-4 to TRBJ1-6; TRBD1 might be the D (6 bases). The V end lost 5 bases, the J end lost 12 bases, and 12 bases lay between the germline ends. CDR1 and CDR2 (germline): SGHNT, YYREEE (reference sequence). The CDR3 runs to 12 residues. CDR3 sequence (DNA): TGTGCCAGCAGAATACAGGGCTTACCCCTCCACTTT. It specifies CASRIQGLPLHF.

This chain connects TRBV4-1 to TRBJ1-4; 10 nucleotides agree with TRBD1. V lost 2 bases to trimming and J lost 5 bases; unmatched junction nucleotides: 8. Germline values: CDR1 MGHRA, CDR2 YSYEKL. CDR3 length: 17 residues. CDR3 in amino acids: CASSQKPGQGPNEKLFF. CDR3 in DNA: TGCGCCAGCAGCCAAAAACCGGGACAGGGGCCGAATGAAAAACTGTTTTTT.